The T cell receptor (beta chain) described here comes from a study of T cell changes during pregnancy in multiple sclerosis. Profiling relied on immunoSEQ multiplex PCR, and the TCRdb table lists in-frame clones only, not all of them. The table records 40,000 to 55,000 clones, around 93% of them present only once. This CDR3 comprises 15 residues. CDR1 and CDR2 (germline): SGHTA, FQGTGA. V dropped 2 bases and J dropped 6; count of bases not matched to a gene: 7. The TCR sequence derives from a female donor with multiple sclerosis, enrolled in a pregnancy study. The source material was CD8+ T cells from peripheral blood mononuclear cells, sampled in the first trimester of pregnancy. The chain is built from TRBV7-3 and TRBJ2-3, with 8 bases aligning to TRBD2. The CDR3 nucleotides read TGTGCCAGCAGCTTAGCGGGCGGGAGGTGGGATACGCAGTATTTT. This sequence encodes CASSLAGGRWDTQYF.